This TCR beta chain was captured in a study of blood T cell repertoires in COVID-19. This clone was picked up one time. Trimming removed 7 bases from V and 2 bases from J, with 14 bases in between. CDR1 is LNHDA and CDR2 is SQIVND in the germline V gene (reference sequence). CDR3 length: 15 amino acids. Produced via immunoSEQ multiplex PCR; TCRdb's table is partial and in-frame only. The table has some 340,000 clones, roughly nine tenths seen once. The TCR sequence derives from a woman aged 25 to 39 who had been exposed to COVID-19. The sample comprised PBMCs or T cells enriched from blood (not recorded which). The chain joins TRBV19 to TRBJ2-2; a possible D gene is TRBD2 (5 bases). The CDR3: CASIARGTNTGELFF. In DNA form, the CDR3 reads TGTGCCAGTATAGCCCGGGGTACTAACACCGGGGAGCTGTTTTTT.